The next 12 T cell receptor beta chains were all read from a single sample in a study of CXCR3-negative and CXCR3-positive naive CD8 T cells. With UMI labels, 5' RACE was used to prepare the TRB cDNA libraries. TCRdb reworked the 5' RACE reads into one entry per CDR3 protein, no DNA. The record lists about 46,000 distinct CDR3 sequences, of which the ten most abundant hold 2% to 3%. The sequencing sample was made of naive CXCR3- CD8+ T cells from blood. Subset denoted: CD45RO-CCR7+CD27+CD95- naive CD8+ T cells lacking CXCR3 (TNR3-). The receptors were gathered from a human donor in good health. Some clones in this sample may be carry-over from other donors' samples.

This rearrangement joins TRBV12-3 or TRBV12-4 to TRBJ2-2; without DNA, the TCRdb call of TRBD2 cannot be checked. This CDR3 comprises 15 residues. CDR3: CASFSLGPLTGELFF.

This chain connects TRBV4-3 to TRBJ2-5; as DNA is missing, the TRBD1 call by TCRdb cannot be tested. This CDR3 is built from 16 residues. Germline V lookup: CDR1 LGHNA, CDR2 YSLEER. The CDR3 region is CASSQDFYGGAETQYF.

V usage is TRBV28 and J usage is TRBJ2-1. The germline CDR1 and CDR2 sequences are MDHEN and SYDVKM. The CDR3 length is 12 residues. Here the CDR3 reads CASSPDPNEQFF. The whole variable domain, filled in from reference TRBV28 and TRBJ2-1, reads DVKVTQSSRYLVKRTGEKVFLECVQDMDHENMFWYRQDPGLGLRLIYFSYDVKMKEKGDIPEGYSVSREKKERFSLILESASTNQTSMYLCASSPDPNEQFFGPGTRLTVL.

This chain connects TRBV28 to TRBJ1-5; TCRdb returns TRBD1, unconfirmable since there is no DNA. CDR3 length: 14 amino acids. Germline CDR1 and CDR2: MDHEN and SYDVKM. CDR3 loop: CATDSAGGDQPQHF.

This clonotype is deemed medium-sized (0.01 to 0.1%) by its frequency. V usage is TRBV19 and J usage is TRBJ2-1; TCRdb designates TRBD1, a call that cannot be tested without DNA. The CDR3 runs to 13 residues. Per the germline V gene, CDR1 is LNHDA and CDR2 is SQIVND (reference sequence). The CDR3 region is CASSIGGYNEQFF.

The chain uses TRBV14 and TRBJ2-7; TCRdb's assignment of TRBD2 cannot be checked, as there is no DNA. Per germline, CDR1 SGHDN and CDR2 FVKESK. The CDR3 covers 16 residues. The CDR3 spells CASSPWEVGEGIEQYF.

This chain joins TRBV28 and TRBJ2-5; checking the TCRdb D call of TRBD2 is not possible without DNA. The CDR3 has 16 amino acids. Germline V gene data show CDR1 as MDHEN and CDR2 as SYDVKM. CDR3 protein: CATGEREISVGETQYF.

The V gene is TRBV9, the J gene TRBJ1-5; as DNA is missing, the TRBD1 call by TCRdb cannot be tested. In germline, CDR1 is SGDLS, CDR2 YYNGEE. The CDR3 covers 15 residues. The CDR3 sequence: CASSASWQGGQPQHF.

The CDR3 reads CASSQKGSQETQYF. The chain couples TRBV6-6 to TRBJ2-5; the D call of TRBD2 rests on TCRdb alone, since no DNA is present to check it. CDR3 size: 14 residues. CDR1 is MNHNY, CDR2 SVGAGI, per germline (reference sequence).

The chain carries TRBV29-1 and TRBJ2-7. CDR3 length: 13 amino acids. CDR1 is SQVTM, CDR2 ANQGSEA, per germline. This CDR3 is CSVGSGSSYEQYF.

The J gene is TRBJ1-1, the V gene TRBV7-2. CDR1 is SGHTA and CDR2 is FQGNSA in the germline V gene. The CDR3 is made up of 13 amino acids. The CDR3 reads CASSLSGWFSAFF.

V gene TRBV29-1 combines with J gene TRBJ1-2. Germline V gene data show CDR1 as SQVTM and CDR2 as ANQGSEA. This CDR3 has 12 amino acids. CDR3 residues: CSVDPVAYGYTF.